Listed here is a single T cell receptor beta chain. These data belong to a study of patients and donors after allogeneic stem cell transplantation. This CDR3 is 15 amino acids long. J gave up 3 bases and V 5 bases, and 6 bases lay outside the gene matches. TCRdb re-called the RT-PCR reads with MiXCR, one entry per CDR3 protein. The sample has hundreds of thousands of distinct CDR3 sequences, 16% seen once. The V and J genes are TRBV12-3 or TRBV12-4 and TRBJ1-5; 8 nucleotides line up with TRBD1. The specimen was blood, either unsorted or a sorted T cell fraction (not recorded which). The receptor was derived from a human donor who was either an allogeneic HSCT recipient or a stem cell or donor lymphocyte infusion donor (not recorded which). It is not recorded whose cells these are; they may come from a transplant donor. The CDR3 spells CASSPTGGLNQPQHF. DNA for the CDR3: TGTGCCAGCAGTCCCACAGGGGGACTCAATCAGCCCCAGCATTTT.